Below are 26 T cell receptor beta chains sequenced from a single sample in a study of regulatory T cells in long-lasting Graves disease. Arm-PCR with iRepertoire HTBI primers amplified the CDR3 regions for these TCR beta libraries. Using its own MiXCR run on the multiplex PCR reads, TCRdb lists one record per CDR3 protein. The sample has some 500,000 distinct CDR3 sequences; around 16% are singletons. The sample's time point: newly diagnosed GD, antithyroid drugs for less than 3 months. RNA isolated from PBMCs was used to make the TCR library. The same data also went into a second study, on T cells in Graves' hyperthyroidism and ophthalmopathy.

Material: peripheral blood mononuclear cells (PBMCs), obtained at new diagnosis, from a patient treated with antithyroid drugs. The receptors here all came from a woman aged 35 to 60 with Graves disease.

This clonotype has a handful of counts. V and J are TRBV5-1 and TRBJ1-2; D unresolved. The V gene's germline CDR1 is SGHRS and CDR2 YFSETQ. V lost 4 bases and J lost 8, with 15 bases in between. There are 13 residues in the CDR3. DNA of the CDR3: TGCGCCAGCAGCGACGGATCCCGACTGGGCTACACCTTC. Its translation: CASSDGSRLGYTF.

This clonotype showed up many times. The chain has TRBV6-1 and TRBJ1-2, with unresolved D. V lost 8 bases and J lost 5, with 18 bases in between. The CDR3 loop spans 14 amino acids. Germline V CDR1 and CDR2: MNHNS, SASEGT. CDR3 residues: CASSKRAGEYGYTF. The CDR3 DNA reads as TGTGCCAGCTCGAAGAGGGCAGGAGAGTATGGCTACACCTTC.

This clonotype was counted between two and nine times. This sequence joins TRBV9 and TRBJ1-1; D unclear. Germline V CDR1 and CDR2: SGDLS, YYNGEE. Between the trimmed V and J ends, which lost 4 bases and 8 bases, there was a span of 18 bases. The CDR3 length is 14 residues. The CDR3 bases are TGTGCCAGCAGCCCAAGCCCTCGAGGTGAGGAAGCTTTCTTT. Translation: CASSPSPRGEEAFF.

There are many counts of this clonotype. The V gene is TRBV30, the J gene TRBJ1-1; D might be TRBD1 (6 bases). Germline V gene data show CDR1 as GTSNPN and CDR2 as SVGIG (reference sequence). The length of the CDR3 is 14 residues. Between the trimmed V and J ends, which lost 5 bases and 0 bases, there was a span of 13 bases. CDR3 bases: TGTGCCTGGGACGTCAGGGGATTGAACACTGAAGCTTTCTTT. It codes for CAWDVRGLNTEAFF.

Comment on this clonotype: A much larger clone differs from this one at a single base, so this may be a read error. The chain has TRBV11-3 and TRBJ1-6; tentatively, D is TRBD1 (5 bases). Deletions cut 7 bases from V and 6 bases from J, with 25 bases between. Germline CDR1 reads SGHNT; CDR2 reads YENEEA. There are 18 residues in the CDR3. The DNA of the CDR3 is TGTGCCAGCATCCGGCCGGGACTCCGGAGAGGGGTTAATTCACCCCTCCACTTT. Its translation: CASIRPGLRRGVNSPLHF.

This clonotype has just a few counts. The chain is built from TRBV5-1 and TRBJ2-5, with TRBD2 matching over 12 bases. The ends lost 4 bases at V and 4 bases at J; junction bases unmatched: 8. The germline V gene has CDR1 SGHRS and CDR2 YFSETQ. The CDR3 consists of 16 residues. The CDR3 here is CASSAGLAGGLETQYF. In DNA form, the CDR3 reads TGCGCCAGCAGCGCGGGACTAGCGGGCGGATTAGAGACCCAGTACTTC.

The CDR3 protein is CASSQIGGTSGAYEQYF. CDR3 coding DNA: TGTGCCAGCAGCCAAATTGGTGGGACTAGCGGGGCCTACGAGCAGTACTTC. The chain recombines TRBV3-1 with TRBJ2-7; TRBD2 matches 13 bases. The CDR3 totals 17 residues. V lost 2 bases, J lost 2 bases, and 6 bases stayed unmatched. Looked up from germline, CDR1 is LGHDT and CDR2 is YNNKEL (reference sequence).

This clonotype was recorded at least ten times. The CDR3 DNA follows: TGTGCCAGCAGCCGGGACAGCTCTAACTATGGCTACACCTTC. It codes for CASSRDSSNYGYTF. This sequence joins TRBV27 and TRBJ1-2; 7 bases are shared with TRBD1. The germline V gene encodes CDR1 MNHEY and CDR2 SMNVEV (reference sequence). The junction had 4 bases not matched to a gene; V was cut back by 6 bases and J by 0 bases. The CDR3 consists of 14 residues.

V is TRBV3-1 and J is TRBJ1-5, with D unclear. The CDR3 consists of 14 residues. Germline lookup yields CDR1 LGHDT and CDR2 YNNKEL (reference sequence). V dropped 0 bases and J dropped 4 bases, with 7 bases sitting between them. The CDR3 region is CASSQDLANQPQHF. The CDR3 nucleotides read TGTGCCAGCAGCCAAGATCTGGCAAATCAGCCCCAGCATTTT.

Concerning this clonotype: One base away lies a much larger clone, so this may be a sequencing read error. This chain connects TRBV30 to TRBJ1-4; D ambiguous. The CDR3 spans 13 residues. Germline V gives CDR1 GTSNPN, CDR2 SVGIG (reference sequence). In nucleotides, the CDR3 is TGTGCCTGGAGATTGGATGCTAATGAAAAACTGGTTTTT. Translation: CAWRLDANEKLVF.

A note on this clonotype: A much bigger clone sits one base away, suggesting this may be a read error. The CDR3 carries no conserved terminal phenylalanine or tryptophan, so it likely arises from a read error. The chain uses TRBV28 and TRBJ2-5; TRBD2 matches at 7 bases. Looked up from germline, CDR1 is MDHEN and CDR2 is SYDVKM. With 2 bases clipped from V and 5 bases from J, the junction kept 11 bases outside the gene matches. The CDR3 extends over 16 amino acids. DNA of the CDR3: TGTGCCAGCAGTTTAGTGTCGCGGGGGATAGGGGAGACCCAGTACTCC. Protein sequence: CASSLVSRGIGETQYS.

The CDR3 loop reads CAISVGQSNEKLFF. DNA of the CDR3: TGTGCCATCAGTGTTGGGCAGTCTAATGAAAAACTGTTTTTT. This chain connects TRBV10-3 to TRBJ1-4; D gene ambiguous. The CDR3 is 14 residues long. Trimming pared 4 bases from V and 3 bases from J, leaving 9 bases between. Germline CDR1 reads ENHRY; CDR2 reads SYGVKD.

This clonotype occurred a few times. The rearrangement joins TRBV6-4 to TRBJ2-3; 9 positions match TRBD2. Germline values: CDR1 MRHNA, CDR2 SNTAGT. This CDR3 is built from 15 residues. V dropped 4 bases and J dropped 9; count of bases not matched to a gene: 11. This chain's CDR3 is CASSVIAGELHTQYF. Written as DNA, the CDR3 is TGTGCCAGCAGTGTAATAGCGGGGGAACTTCACACGCAGTATTTT.

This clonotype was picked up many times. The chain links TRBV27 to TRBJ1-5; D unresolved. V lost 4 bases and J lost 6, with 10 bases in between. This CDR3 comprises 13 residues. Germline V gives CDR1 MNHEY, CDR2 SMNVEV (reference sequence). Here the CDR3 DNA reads TGTGCCAGCAGTTCCGCCAGGAGTCAGCCCCAGCATTTT. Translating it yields CASSSARSQPQHF.

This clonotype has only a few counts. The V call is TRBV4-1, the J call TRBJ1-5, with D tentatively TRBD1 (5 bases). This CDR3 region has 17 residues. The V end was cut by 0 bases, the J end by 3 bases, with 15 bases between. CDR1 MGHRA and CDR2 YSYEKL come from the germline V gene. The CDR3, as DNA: TGCGCCAGCAGCCAAGATGAGGGGCAGGGCTACAATCAGCCCCAGCATTTT. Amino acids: CASSQDEGQGYNQPQHF.

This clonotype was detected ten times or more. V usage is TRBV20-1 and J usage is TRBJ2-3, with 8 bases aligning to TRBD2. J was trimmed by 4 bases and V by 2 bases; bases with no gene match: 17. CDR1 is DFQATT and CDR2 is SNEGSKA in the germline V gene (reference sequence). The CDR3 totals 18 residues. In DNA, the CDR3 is TGCAGTGCTAGATCAAACTTGCCGACTAGCGAGATGGCAGATACGCAGTATTTT. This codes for CSARSNLPTSEMADTQYF.

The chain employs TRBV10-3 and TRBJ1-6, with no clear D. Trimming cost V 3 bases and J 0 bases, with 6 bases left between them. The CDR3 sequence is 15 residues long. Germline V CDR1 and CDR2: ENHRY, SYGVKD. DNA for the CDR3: TGTGCCATCAGTGATATTGACTCCTATAATTCACCCCTCCACTTT. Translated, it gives CAISDIDSYNSPLHF.

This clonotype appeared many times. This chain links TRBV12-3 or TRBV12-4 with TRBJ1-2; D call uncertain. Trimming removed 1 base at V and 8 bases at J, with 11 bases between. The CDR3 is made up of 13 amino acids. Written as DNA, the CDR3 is TGTGCCAGCAGTTTAGTGTGGGCGAGAGGCTACACCTTC. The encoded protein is CASSLVWARGYTF.

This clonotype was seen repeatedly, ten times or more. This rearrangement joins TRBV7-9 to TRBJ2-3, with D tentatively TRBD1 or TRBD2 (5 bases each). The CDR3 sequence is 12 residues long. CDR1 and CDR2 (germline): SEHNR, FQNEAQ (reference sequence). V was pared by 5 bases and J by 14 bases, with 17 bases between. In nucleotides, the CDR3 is TGTGCCAGCAGCCTACAGGAGCAGAGGGTGTATTTT. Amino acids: CASSLQEQRVYF.

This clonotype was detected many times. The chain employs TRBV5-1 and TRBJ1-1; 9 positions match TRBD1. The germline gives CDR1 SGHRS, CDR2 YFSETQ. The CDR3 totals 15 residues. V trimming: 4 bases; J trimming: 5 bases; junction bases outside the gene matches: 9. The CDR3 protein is CASSPGDRERTEAFF. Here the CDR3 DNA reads TGCGCCAGCAGCCCAGGGGACAGGGAAAGGACTGAAGCTTTCTTT.

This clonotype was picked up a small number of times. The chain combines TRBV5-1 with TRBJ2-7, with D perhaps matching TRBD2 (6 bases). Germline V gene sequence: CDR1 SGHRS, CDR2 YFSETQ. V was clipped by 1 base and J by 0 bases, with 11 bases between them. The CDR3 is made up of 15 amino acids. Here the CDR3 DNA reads TGCGCCAGCAGCTTGTGGGGGGAAAGCTCCTACGAGCAGTACTTC. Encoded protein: CASSLWGESSYEQYF.

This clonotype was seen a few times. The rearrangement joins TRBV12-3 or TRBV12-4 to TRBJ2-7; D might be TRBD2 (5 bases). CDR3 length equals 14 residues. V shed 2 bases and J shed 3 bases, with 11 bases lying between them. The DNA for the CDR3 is TGTGCCAGCAGTTTACTCGGGGATCGCTACGAGCAGTACTTC. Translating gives CASSLLGDRYEQYF.

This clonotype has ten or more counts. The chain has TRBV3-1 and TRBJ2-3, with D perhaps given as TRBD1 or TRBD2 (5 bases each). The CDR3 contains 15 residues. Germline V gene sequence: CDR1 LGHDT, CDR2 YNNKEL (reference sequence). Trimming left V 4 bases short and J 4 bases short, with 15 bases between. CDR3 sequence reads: CASSLSNRGPDTQYF. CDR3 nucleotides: TGTGCCAGCAGCCTCAGCAACCGGGGCCCAGATACGCAGTATTTT.

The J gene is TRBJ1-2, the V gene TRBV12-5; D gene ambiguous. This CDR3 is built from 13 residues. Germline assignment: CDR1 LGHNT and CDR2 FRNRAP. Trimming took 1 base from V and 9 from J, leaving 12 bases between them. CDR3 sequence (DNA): TGTGCTAGTGGTTTGGCCCATACTAATAGCTACACCTTC. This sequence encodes CASGLAHTNSYTF.

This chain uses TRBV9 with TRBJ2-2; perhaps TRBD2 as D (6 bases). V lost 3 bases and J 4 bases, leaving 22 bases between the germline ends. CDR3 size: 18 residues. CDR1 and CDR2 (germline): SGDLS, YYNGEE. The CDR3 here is CASSGSGVAHLRTGELFF. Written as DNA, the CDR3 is TGTGCCAGCAGCGGATCGGGGGTAGCTCATTTGCGCACCGGGGAGCTGTTTTTT.

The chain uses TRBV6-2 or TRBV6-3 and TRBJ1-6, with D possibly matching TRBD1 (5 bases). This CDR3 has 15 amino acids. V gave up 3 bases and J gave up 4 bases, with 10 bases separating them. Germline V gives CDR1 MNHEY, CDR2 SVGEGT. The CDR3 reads CASSYRQGYNSPLHF. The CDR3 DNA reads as TGTGCCAGCAGTTATCGGCAGGGTTATAATTCACCCCTCCACTTT.